This entry lists 8 T cell receptor beta chains sequenced from one sample in a study of vaccination and CD4 T cells after COVID-19. The treatment is: roughly 11-day PBMC culture with coronavirus spike peptide pools or control peptides (ViraFEST assay). The Oncomine TCR Beta short-read assay was applied to DNA of cultured CD4+ T cells. TCRdb re-derived calls from the PCR reads in MiXCR, one entry per CDR3 protein. The sample yields more than 14,000 distinct CDR3 sequences, about 39% seen once. No antigens are known for them. The specimen was CD4+ T cells from blood, cultured in vitro. These receptors were obtained from a human donor who had recovered from COVID-19.

This clonotype was counted between two and nine times. The rearrangement links TRBV6-1 to TRBJ1-2, with no clear D. With 2 bases removed from V and 4 bases from J, the gap between germline ends came to 14 bases. The CDR3 spans 15 residues. Germline V lookup: CDR1 MNHNS, CDR2 SASEGT. Written as DNA, the CDR3 is TGTGCCAGCAGTGAAACTAATAGGAGGCTCTATGGCTACACCTTC. Encoded protein: CASSETNRRLYGYTF.

This clonotype was seen only once. The genes are TRBV5-1 and TRBJ2-5; the D is unclear. V gave up 4 bases and J gave up 2 bases, with 12 bases separating them. Germline CDR1 and CDR2: SGHRS and YFSETQ. The CDR3 totals 14 residues. The CDR3 region is CASSRGRSQETQYF. CDR3 DNA sequence: TGCGCCAGCAGCCGAGGACGGTCTCAAGAGACCCAGTACTTC.

The chain couples TRBV20-1 to TRBJ1-3; 8 nucleotides align to TRBD1. Germline values: CDR1 DFQATT, CDR2 SNEGSKA (reference sequence). V was clipped by 0 bases and J by 2 bases; unmatched bases: 12. The CDR3 extends over 18 amino acids. The CDR3 sequence is CSARDGKTGTGAGNTIYF. DNA of the CDR3: TGCAGTGCTAGAGATGGGAAAACCGGGACAGGAGCTGGAAACACCATATATTTT.

This chain links TRBV7-2 with TRBJ2-3, with 9 bases lining up with TRBD2. CDR3 length equals 16 residues. J lost 3 bases, V lost 2 bases, and 6 bases had no gene match. Per the germline V gene, CDR1 is SGHTA and CDR2 is FQGNSA. In DNA, the CDR3 is TGTGCCAGCAGCTTACTACCTAGCGGGATGACAGATACGCAGTATTTT. Amino acid sequence: CASSLLPSGMTDTQYF.

This chain joins TRBV27 and TRBJ2-2; D tentatively reads TRBD1 or TRBD2 (5 bases each). The germline V gene has CDR1 MNHEY and CDR2 SMNVEV (reference sequence). The length of the CDR3 is 17 residues. The V end was cut by 5 bases, the J end by 4 bases, with 20 bases between. This chain's CDR3 is CASSTPSRWGSTGELFF. In DNA, the CDR3 is TGTGCCAGCAGTACCCCCTCCAGGTGGGGGAGCACCGGGGAGCTGTTTTTT.

This clonotype was detected a few times. J is TRBJ1-5 and V is TRBV5-8; 7 bases line up with TRBD1. V gave up 5 bases and J gave up 4 bases; unmatched junction bases: 9. The CDR3 loop spans 15 amino acids. In germline, CDR1 is SGHTS, CDR2 YDEGEE. CDR3 nucleotide sequence: TGTGCCAGCAGTTACGCCTACAGGGGAAATCAGCCCCAGCATTTT. It translates to CASSYAYRGNQPQHF.

The chain is built from TRBV24-1 and TRBJ1-2, with D possibly matching TRBD1 (5 bases). The CDR3 loop spans 14 amino acids. From germline, CDR1 is KGHDR and CDR2 SFDVKD. V was cut by 9 bases and J by 2 bases, with 15 bases left in between. Here the CDR3 DNA reads TGTGCCACCTCGAGGGGTGGTGACAACTATGGCTACACCTTC. The encoded protein is CATSRGGDNYGYTF.

The rearrangement joins TRBV5-5 to TRBJ1-2; D remains ambiguous. V was pared by 0 bases and J by 4 bases, with 4 bases between. CDR1 and CDR2 from the germline V gene are SGHKS and YYEKEE (reference sequence). CDR3 length: 12 amino acids. In DNA form, the CDR3 reads TGTGCCAGCAGCTTGGGAATCTATGGCTACACCTTC. Translation: CASSLGIYGYTF.